The TCR beta chain under discussion was sequenced for a study of T-cell reconstitution after alpha-beta-depleted transplantation in children. Preparation of the TCRbeta library involved a method that used unique molecular identifiers. TCRdb re-analysed the PCR reads in MiXCR, keeping a single row per CDR3 protein. The top ten clones hold less than 5% of a sample with more than 550,000 distinct CDR3 sequences, more than 9% of them seen once. V lost 4 bases, J lost 9 bases, and 5 bases stayed unmatched. Looked up from germline, CDR1 is SGHTA and CDR2 is FQGTGA. The CDR3 extends over 13 amino acids. The material sequenced was PBMCs from the stem cell graft donor, taken from the stem cell graft. V usage is TRBV7-3 and J usage is TRBJ2-1, with 8 bases aligning to TRBD2. The sequence came from a human donor who donated a stem cell graft to a child with acute myeloid leukemia. CDR3 in DNA: TGTGCCAGCAGCTCGGGACTAGAAGGTGAGCAGTTCTTC. Its translation: CASSSGLEGEQFF.